This T cell receptor beta chain was recovered during a study of blood T cell repertoires in COVID-19 (TCRdb year 2020). About the full investigation: Samples covering the acute and convalescent phases of COVID-19 were provided by collaborators in the United States, Italy and Spain. The material from the prospective study consisted of cDNA or gDNA derived from T cells, B-cell-depleted T cells, or PBMCs. The samples were drawn from the first 160 participants of the ongoing ImmuneRACE study and from under 1,500 subjects provided by 6 global collaborators. A freely available public database, intended as a resource for researchers studying the immune response to SARS-CoV-2, is where the repertoires were released. Sample metadata almost always included a de-identified subject ID, COVID-19 status, age in years and sex. Subjects who had been exposed to COVID-19, were actively infected with it, or had recovered from it provided the deeply sampled blood TCRbeta repertoires that made up the dataset. HLA class I and class II types, where available, came from metadata supplied by the sample provider rather than from assay-based typing. Results the study describes overall, beyond this receptor: How much clinical and demographic metadata was included differed by source and by participant, and the metadata was provided uncurated.

The trim is 0 bases for V and 5 bases for J, with a gap of 13 bases between the germline ends. The CDR3 numbers 15 residues from cysteine through phenylalanine. The retained sequence is limited to the CDR3, 45 bases, with the frame set at the first base. Sequences MGHRA (CDR1) and YSYEKL (CDR2) are obtained from the germline V gene. TCRbeta CDR3 regions were amplified from genomic DNA by means of the immunoSEQ Assay, a bias-controlled multiplex PCR. For the original study's pipeline: The number of nucleated cells in each sample was estimated from the amplification of reference gene primers within the assay. Sequence reads were collapsed and filtered to measure the absolute abundance of every unique TCRbeta CDR3 rearrangement. For each sample, productive Simpson clonality was calculated by taking the square root of Simpson's diversity index across productive rearrangements. As stored in TCRdb, this immuneACCESS dataset retains in-frame rearrangements with V and J assigned. A fraction of the clones does not appear; measured against another copy, unresolved V genes explain less than half of the discrepancy, and the remainder lacks a known reason. For V, J and clone size, that table is used; D and trimming come from the DNA. The sample data list just over 250,000 clones, and over 70% of these were observed just once. The top ten clonotypes cover roughly 10% of the sample.

At one collaborating source in Seattle, patients were enrolled during active infection and were followed longitudinally through the course of disease. The collaborating institutions used their own protocols to collect whole blood in K2EDTA tubes. For TCRbeta analysis, collaborator samples were shipped as frozen whole blood, as isolated PBMCs, or as DNA extracted from either sample type. This clone was seen a few times. Its binding antigen is unknown. Per-base qualities were not stored, and no clone one base away is much larger. This receptor chain uses TRBV4-1 and TRBJ1-2; TRBD1 is a weak D gene call, 6 bases matching. This sequence originates from a woman in her seventies with COVID-19, enrolled during active disease. The sample consisted of peripheral blood. The CDR3: CASSQDPSGVYGYTF. DNA sequence: TGCGCCAGCAGCCAAGACCCGTCAGGGGTATATGGCTACACCTTC.